Here is one T cell receptor beta chain with its context. The data originate from a study of CD8 T cells in Susac syndrome. From blood CD8+ and CD4+ T cells, the TCR beta chain was sequenced. TEMRA cells were FACS-enriched, with CD8+ and CD4+ T cells isolated negatively. This CDR3 comprises 14 residues. Trimming shortened V by 4 bases and J by 1 base, and 11 bases separated the two germline ends. CDR1 and CDR2 from the germline V gene are SQVTM and ANQGSEA. Reverse transcription of 0.5 to 1 ug RNA was performed with random hexamers. Amplification of the TCR beta CDR3 was carried out by immunoSEQ multiplex PCR, which spanned a total of 54 Vbeta and 13 Jbeta segments. TCRdb analysed the immunoSEQ multiplex PCR reads with MiXCR anew, one entry per CDR3 protein. The table includes fewer than 35,000 distinct CDR3 sequences, 94% detected once.

V is TRBV29-1 and J is TRBJ2-1; perhaps TRBD2 as D (5 bases). This receptor was identified in a human donor in good health. The sample comprised CD8+ T cells from PBMCs. In nucleotides, the CDR3 is TGCAGCGTTGCTGGGAGAGGTTCCTACAATGAGCAGTTCTTC. This translates into CSVAGRGSYNEQFF.